Below, 9 T cell receptor beta chains from the same sample are listed, as sequenced in a study of blood T cell repertoires in COVID-19. TCRdb keeps only in-frame clones here, not all; method: immunoSEQ multiplex PCR. The sample carries some 360,000 clones, almost 90% recorded once. The sequencing sample was made of PBMCs or T cells enriched from blood (not recorded which). The receptors were gathered from a woman aged 25 to 39 who had been exposed to COVID-19.

The gene calls are TRBV27 and TRBJ2-7, with 7 nucleotides matching TRBD2. Trimming removed 4 bases from V and 6 bases from J; junction bases left unmatched: 3. Germline CDR1 MNHEY, CDR2 SMNVEV (reference sequence). This CDR3 is built from 12 residues. In nucleotides, the CDR3 is TGTGCCAGCAGTTGGCCTAGCGGCGAGCAGTACTTC. Residues: CASSWPSGEQYF.

This chain joins TRBV19 and TRBJ1-2; 8 nucleotides match TRBD1. The V segment lost 5 bases and the J segment 8 bases; nucleotides outside the gene matches: 10. The CDR3 covers 14 residues. Germline loops: CDR1 LNHDA, CDR2 SQIVND (reference sequence). CDR3 amino acids: CASSLGRGLDGYTF. The CDR3 DNA reads as TGTGCCAGTAGTTTGGGCAGGGGGCTCGACGGCTACACCTTC.

V gene TRBV11-2 combines with J gene TRBJ1-1; 7 bases match TRBD1. The CDR3 consists of 16 residues. Per the germline V gene, CDR1 is SGHAT and CDR2 is FQNNGV. The ends lost 4 bases at V and 6 bases at J; junction bases unmatched: 14. The CDR3 loop is CASSSVGQAPSAEAFF. The CDR3 region has the DNA TGTGCCAGCAGCTCGGTAGGACAGGCTCCCAGCGCTGAAGCTTTCTTT.

This chain uses TRBV7-3 with TRBJ2-5; weak D call: TRBD2 (5 bases). The CDR3 extends over 13 amino acids. Germline CDR1 SGHTA, CDR2 FQGTGA. V was clipped by 4 bases and J by 9 bases, with 15 bases between them. In DNA, the CDR3 is TGTGCCAGCAGCTCATTAGCGAGCTTGGCCCAGTACTTC. Its translation: CASSSLASLAQYF.

J is TRBJ1-1 and V is TRBV5-1; D gene ambiguous. The germline V and J ends were trimmed by 0 bases and 4 bases, with 16 bases remaining between them. The germline V gene has CDR1 SGHRS and CDR2 YFSETQ. The CDR3 has 16 residues. DNA of the CDR3: TGCGCCAGCAGCTTGGCCAGTTCGGGCCGGGGCACTGAAGCTTTCTTT. It encodes CASSLASSGRGTEAFF.

The chain is built from TRBV6-5 and TRBJ1-2, with D possibly matching TRBD1 (6 bases). The germline gives CDR1 MNHEY, CDR2 SVGAGI. The ends were cut back, 4 bases at V and 9 bases at J, with 18 bases in the middle. The CDR3 extends over 14 amino acids. CDR3 DNA: TGTGCCAGCAGTTCCAGGGAGGGGGTTTTGAGCTACACCTTC. Residues: CASSSREGVLSYTF.

V gene TRBV10-1 combines with J gene TRBJ2-3; maybe TRBD1 (5 bases). V lost 2 bases and J lost 3, with 9 bases in between. The CDR3 loop spans 14 amino acids. Germline V gives CDR1 WNHNN, CDR2 SYGVQD (reference sequence). CDR3 protein: CASSEGHQTDTQYF. CDR3 nucleotide sequence: TGCGCCAGCAGTGAGGGACACCAAACAGATACGCAGTATTTT.

The chain employs TRBV24-1 and TRBJ2-5; possible D gene TRBD2, 7 bases. The V gene's germline CDR1 is KGHDR and CDR2 SFDVKD. V was pared by 5 bases and J by 4 bases, with 13 bases between. The CDR3 totals 14 residues. CDR3 region: CATSGRGGLETQYF. The DNA of the CDR3 is TGTGCCACCAGTGGGCGCGGGGGCCTAGAGACCCAGTACTTC.

V is TRBV7-6 and J is TRBJ2-3; D is possibly TRBD2 (6 bases). With 1 base removed from V and 3 bases from J, the gap between germline ends came to 14 bases. In germline, CDR1 is SGHVS, CDR2 FNYEAQ. The CDR3 contains 16 residues. The CDR3 here is CASSLGGRGRTDTQYF. CDR3 DNA: TGTGCCAGCAGCTTAGGGGGTCGAGGGAGGACAGATACGCAGTATTTT.